One T cell receptor beta chain is described in this entry. The target antigen is unknown. This sample stems from a study of OX40 agonist ivuxolimab in advanced cancers. For the study at large: Ivuxolimab, an agonist antibody against OX40 (CD134), was given to patients. Regarding the study as a whole: Expanded peripheral T cell antigen specificity was not determined. Averaging showed that CD8+ T cells had more expanded clones than CD4+ did. At doses 0.1 to 3.0 mg/kg, CD4+ and CD8+ clones expanded.

Assay: immunoSEQ multiplex PCR; the TCRdb copy retains only in-frame clones and omits some. The sample contains about 98,000 clones, more than 85% of which appear only once. The CDR3 is made up of 14 amino acids. V was cut by 8 bases and J by 7 bases, with 20 bases left in between. Germline lookup yields CDR1 SGHTA and CDR2 FQGNSA. The material sequenced was CD4+ or CD8+ T cells sorted from blood, taken in a trial of the OX40 agonist ivuxolimab. The receptor comes from an adult with an advanced solid tumor such as melanoma, head and neck, liver or kidney cancer. The gene calls are TRBV7-2 and TRBJ1-2, with D maybe TRBD1 (5 bases). CDR3 DNA: TGTGCCAGCCAGGGAATCGGTATCTTGGGTGGCTACACCTTC. Amino acids: CASQGIGILGGYTF.